The 13 T cell receptor beta chains below come from one sample, sequenced in a study of blood T cell repertoires in COVID-19. Method: immunoSEQ multiplex PCR; TCRdb's copy keeps in-frame clones and lacks some. The sample carries about 300,000 clones, roughly 87% recorded once. The specimen sequenced was peripheral blood. The origin of the receptors is a human donor in a cohort sampled during active COVID-19.

This chain connects TRBV4-3 to TRBJ2-4; TRBD2 agrees at 11 bases. The junction had 3 bases not matched to a gene; V was cut back by 2 bases and J by 6 bases. Germline V lookup: CDR1 LGHNA, CDR2 YSLEER. The CDR3 loop spans 15 amino acids. Here the CDR3 reads CASSQSGTSGNIQYF. CDR3 in DNA: TGCGCCAGCAGCCAATCCGGGACTAGCGGAAACATTCAGTACTTC.

This sequence joins TRBV27 and TRBJ2-7; 10 bases agree with TRBD2. Trimming took 3 bases from V and 4 from J; bases not matched to a gene: 6. The CDR3 loop spans 15 amino acids. The germline V gene has CDR1 MNHEY and CDR2 SMNVEV (reference sequence). In nucleotides, the CDR3 is TGTGCCAGCAGTTTCACGGGACTAGCGAGGTACGAGCAGTACTTC. Its translation is CASSFTGLARYEQYF.

This sequence joins TRBV28 and TRBJ2-7; no firm D call. The CDR3 has 14 residues. Germline-derived CDR1 and CDR2 are MDHEN and SYDVKM. V lost 4 bases to trimming and J lost 2 bases, with 12 bases between them. This CDR3 reads CASSYSLKPYEQYF. For the CDR3, the DNA is TGTGCCAGCAGTTACTCCCTAAAACCCTACGAGCAGTACTTC.

The chain employs TRBV24-1 and TRBJ2-4, with a possible D match to TRBD2 (6 bases). Germline CDR1 is KGHDR and CDR2 is SFDVKD. V was shortened by 3 bases and J by 3 bases, with 17 bases between the two germline ends. CDR3 length equals 17 residues. Here the CDR3 reads CATSDPPSAVVKNIQYF. CDR3 in DNA: TGTGCCACCAGTGATCCTCCTAGCGCGGTCGTCAAAAACATTCAGTACTTC.

A word on this clone: At one end the junction does not follow the germline gene, possibly because of a read error. The chain employs TRBV30 and TRBJ2-6, with D tentatively TRBD1 (6 bases). CDR1 and CDR2 (germline): GTSNPN, SVGIG (reference sequence). There are 14 residues in the CDR3. The CDR3 coding sequence is TGTGCCGGGAGCAGGGGTTCTGGGGCCAACGTCCTGACTTTC. It codes for CAGSRGSGANVLTF.

The sample holds one count of this clone. The chain recombines TRBV4-3 with TRBJ2-7, with D unclear. This CDR3 has 15 amino acids. Germline V gene lookup returns CDR1 LGHNA and CDR2 YSLEER. The ends were cut back, 0 bases at V and 1 base at J, with 10 bases in the middle. The CDR3 is CASSQELVESYEQYF. The CDR3 DNA sequence: TGCGCCAGCAGCCAAGAATTGGTGGAGTCCTACGAGCAGTACTTC.

The rearrangement joins TRBV6-5 to TRBJ2-7, with 8 bases that match TRBD1. CDR3 length equals 13 residues. CDR1 is MNHEY, CDR2 SVGAGI, per germline. The V gene end was trimmed by 7 bases and the J gene end by 4 bases; junction bases not matched to a gene: 6. The CDR3 coding sequence is TGTGCCAGCACCGGGACAGGACCATACGAGCAGTACTTC. It codes for CASTGTGPYEQYF.

The chain has TRBV18 and TRBJ2-1, with D unresolved. The CDR3 contains 14 residues. V gave up 0 bases and J gave up 4 bases, with 7 bases separating them. Germline V CDR1 and CDR2: KGHSH, LQKENI. The CDR3 DNA is TGTGCCAGCTCACCACCGACTTCGTACAATGAGCAGTTCTTC. Translating it yields CASSPPTSYNEQFF.

This chain connects TRBV3-1 (or the pseudogene TRBV3-2) to TRBJ2-1; D gene unclear. The CDR3 runs 16 residues. Trimming removed 4 bases at V and 8 bases at J, with 21 bases between. Germline V lookup: CDR1 LGHDT, CDR2 YNNKEL (reference sequence). Here the CDR3 reads CASSREAAWSVDEQFF. CDR3 DNA: TGTGCCAGCAGCCGCGAGGCGGCGTGGAGTGTGGATGAGCAGTTCTTC.

This clone was seen a single time. The chain combines TRBV19 with TRBJ2-5; tentatively, D is TRBD2 (6 bases). There are 13 residues in the CDR3. Trimming removed 8 bases from V and 2 bases from J, with 12 bases in between. Germline V gene sequence: CDR1 LNHDA, CDR2 SQIVND (reference sequence). The CDR3 loop reads CASATSRQETQYF. DNA of the CDR3: TGTGCCAGTGCAACTAGCAGACAAGAGACCCAGTACTTC. The entire variable domain, with the rest obtained from reference TRBV19 and TRBJ2-5, is as follows: DGGITQSPKYLFRKEGQNVTLSCEQNLNHDAMYWYRQDPGQGLRLIYYSQIVNDFQKGDIAEGYSVSREKKESFPLTVTSAQKNPTAFYLCASATSRQETQYFGPGTRLLVL.

The J gene is TRBJ1-5, the V gene TRBV7-9; TRBD1 is a possible D gene (6 bases). Trimming shortened V by 0 bases and J by 1 base, and 7 bases separated the two germline ends. The CDR3 totals 15 residues. CDR1 is SEHNR, CDR2 FQNEAQ, per germline (reference sequence). The CDR3 nucleotides are TGTGCCAGCAGCTTAGCTCAGGGGAGCAATCAGCCCCAGCATTTT. Translated, it gives CASSLAQGSNQPQHF.

The rearrangement uses TRBV30 and TRBJ2-7; 7 nucleotides line up with TRBD2. With V trimmed by 0 bases and J by 6 bases, 8 bases remained unmatched. The CDR3 runs to 14 residues. Germline CDR1 GTSNPN, CDR2 SVGIG (reference sequence). CDR3 region: CAWSVSGLGFEQYF. CDR3 in DNA: TGTGCCTGGAGTGTAAGTGGACTAGGATTCGAGCAGTACTTC.

The chain combines TRBV4-3 with TRBJ1-6; maybe TRBD1 (5 bases). This CDR3 is 15 amino acids long. Trimming stripped 1 base from V and 5 bases from J, with 9 bases between. Germline V gene data show CDR1 as LGHNA and CDR2 as YSLEER. The chain's CDR3 is CASSQVYRNNSPLHF. The CDR3, as DNA: TGCGCCAGCAGCCAAGTTTACAGGAATAATTCACCCCTCCACTTT.